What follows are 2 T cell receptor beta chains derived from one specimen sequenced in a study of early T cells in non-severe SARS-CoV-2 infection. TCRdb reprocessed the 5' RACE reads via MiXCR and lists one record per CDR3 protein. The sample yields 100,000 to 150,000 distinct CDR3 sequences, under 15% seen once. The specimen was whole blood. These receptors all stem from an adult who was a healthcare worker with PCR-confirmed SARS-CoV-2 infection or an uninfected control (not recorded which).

The CDR3 nucleotides read TGTGCTAGTGGTTTGGTACCCCTCTACAATGAGCAGTTCTTC. It specifies CASGLVPLYNEQFF. The rearrangement joins TRBV12-5 to TRBJ2-1; D gene ambiguous. Trimming pared 0 bases from V and 3 bases from J, leaving 6 bases between. This CDR3 region has 14 residues. The germline CDR1 and CDR2 sequences are LGHNT and FRNRAP. The full variable domain, with the rest looked up from reference TRBV12-5 and TRBJ2-1, is DARVTQTPRHKVTEMGQEVTMRCQPILGHNTVFWYRQTMMQGLELLAYFRNRAPLDDSGMPKDRFSAEMPDATLATLKIQPSEPRDSAVYFCASGLVPLYNEQFFGPGTRLTVL.

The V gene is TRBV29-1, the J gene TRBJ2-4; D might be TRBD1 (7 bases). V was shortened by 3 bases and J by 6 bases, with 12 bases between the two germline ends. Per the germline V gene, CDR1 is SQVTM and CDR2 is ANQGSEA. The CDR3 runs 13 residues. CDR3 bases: TGCAGCGTTGACCCAGGGGGAGGAAACATTCAGTACTTC. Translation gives CSVDPGGGNIQYF.